This TCR beta chain was recovered during a study of shared clonotypes between healthy human individuals. This clone was seen only once. Germline CDR1 SGHNT, CDR2 YENEEA. V was cut by 5 bases and J by 6 bases, with 8 bases left in between. This CDR3 is built from 12 residues. Measured with immunoSEQ multiplex PCR; TCRdb has only the in-frame clones, and not every one. The data hold 2 million to 3 million clones, with roughly 93% observed a single time. The origin of this receptor is a man younger than 35 in good health. Some clones in this sample may be carry-over from other donors' samples. The chain has TRBV11-3 and TRBJ2-1; no clear D gene. Sequenced input: naive CD4+ T cells from PBMCs. Stated subset: CD45RA+ positively selected. In DNA, the CDR3 is TGTGCCAGCAGCCAGAGACCCAATGAGCAGTTCTTC. Its protein is CASSQRPNEQFF.